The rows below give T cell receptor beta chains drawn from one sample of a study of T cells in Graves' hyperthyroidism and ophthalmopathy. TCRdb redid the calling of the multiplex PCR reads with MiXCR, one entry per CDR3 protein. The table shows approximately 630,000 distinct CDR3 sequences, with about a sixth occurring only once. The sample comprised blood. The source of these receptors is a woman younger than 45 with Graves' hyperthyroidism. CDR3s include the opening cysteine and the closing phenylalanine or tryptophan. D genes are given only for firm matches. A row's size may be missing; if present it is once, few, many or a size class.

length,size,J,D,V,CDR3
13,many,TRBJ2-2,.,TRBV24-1,CATSGRGTGELFF
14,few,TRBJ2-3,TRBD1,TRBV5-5,CASSFRGPADTQYF
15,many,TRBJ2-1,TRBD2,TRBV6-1,CASSEASGYYNEQFF
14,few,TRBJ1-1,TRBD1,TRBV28,CASSSGTGHTEAFF
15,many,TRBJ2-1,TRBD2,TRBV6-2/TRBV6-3,CASSYGLAGANEQFF
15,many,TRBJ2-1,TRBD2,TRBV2,CASSDRLAGNNEQFF
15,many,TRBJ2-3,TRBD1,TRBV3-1,CASSSEWDRADTQYF
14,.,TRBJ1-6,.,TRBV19,CASSVRDQGSPLHF
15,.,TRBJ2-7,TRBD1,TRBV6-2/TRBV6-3,CASRAGTGGSYEQYF
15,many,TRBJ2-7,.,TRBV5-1,CASSQDSGQDGEQYF
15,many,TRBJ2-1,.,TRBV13,CASSRSRSSYNEQFF
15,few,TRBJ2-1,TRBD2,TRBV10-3,CAISGRAGGGHEQFF
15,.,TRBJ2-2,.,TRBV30,CAWSFNGINTGELFF
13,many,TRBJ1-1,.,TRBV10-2,CASSISVNTEAFF
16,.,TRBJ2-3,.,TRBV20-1,CSAREPERDITDTQYF
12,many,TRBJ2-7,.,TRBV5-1,CASSPQGREQYF
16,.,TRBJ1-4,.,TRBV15,CATSRDNGIGGEKLFF
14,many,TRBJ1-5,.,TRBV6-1,CASSSRTKAEPQHF
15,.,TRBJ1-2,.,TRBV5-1,CASSSDGASHYGYTF
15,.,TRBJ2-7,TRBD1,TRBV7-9,CANSPPGQGFHEQYF
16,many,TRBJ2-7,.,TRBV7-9,CASTPGRFISSYEQYF
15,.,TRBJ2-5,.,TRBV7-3,CASSLVQWAWETQYF
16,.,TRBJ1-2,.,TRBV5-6,CASSLTDGSSNYGYTF
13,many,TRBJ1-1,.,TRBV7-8,CASVSQTNTEAFF
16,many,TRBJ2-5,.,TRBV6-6,CASSYYLRGSQETQYF
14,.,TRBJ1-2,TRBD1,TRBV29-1,CSVVSGQANYGYTF
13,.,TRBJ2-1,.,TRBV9,CASSVADGNEQFF
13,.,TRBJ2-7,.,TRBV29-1,CSVDLGQGYEQYF
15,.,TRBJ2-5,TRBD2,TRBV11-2,CASSLGAGIQETQYF
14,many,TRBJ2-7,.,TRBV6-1,CASRTSRSPYEQYF
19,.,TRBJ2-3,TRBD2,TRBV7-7,CASSEYTAGLAGVPDTQYF
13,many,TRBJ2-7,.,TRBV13,CASSFSGLGEQYF
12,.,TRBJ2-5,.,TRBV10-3,CAISVSGETQYF
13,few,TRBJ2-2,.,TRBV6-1,CATGAYIGGELFF
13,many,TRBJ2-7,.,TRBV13,CASLQRGSYEQYF
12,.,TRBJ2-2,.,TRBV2,CASTGYPGELFF
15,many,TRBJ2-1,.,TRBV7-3,CASSLIAGLINEQFF
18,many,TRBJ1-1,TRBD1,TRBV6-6,CASSYTRRRTGVRTEAFF
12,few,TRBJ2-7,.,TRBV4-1,CASSSRLDEQYF
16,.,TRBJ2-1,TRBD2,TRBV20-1,CSARNIGTSAYNEQFF
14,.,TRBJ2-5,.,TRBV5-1,CASSSSGQEETQYF
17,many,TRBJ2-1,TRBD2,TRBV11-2,CASSLDMRAGVYNEQFF
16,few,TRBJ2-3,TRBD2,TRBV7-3,CASSPRTSGITDTQYF
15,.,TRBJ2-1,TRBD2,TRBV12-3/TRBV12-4,CASSPRLAGDGEQFF
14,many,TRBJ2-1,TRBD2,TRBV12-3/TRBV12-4,CASRGLAVDNEQFF
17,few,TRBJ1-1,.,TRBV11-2,CASSHLRGSGKNTEAFF
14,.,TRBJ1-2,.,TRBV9,CASSFTQDPHGYTF
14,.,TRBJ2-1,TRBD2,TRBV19,CASSPGGGLNEQFF
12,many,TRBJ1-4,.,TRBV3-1,CASSSEGGKLFF
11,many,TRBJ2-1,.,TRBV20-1,CSAALANEQFF
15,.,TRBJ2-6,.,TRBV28,CASIEKGSGANVLTF